The 3 T cell receptor beta chains in this list originate from one sample, sequenced in a study of blood T cell repertoires in COVID-19 (dated by TCRdb to 2018 to 2020). Library creation used the immunoSEQ multiplex PCR assay. Sourced from immuneACCESS, this table was stored by TCRdb with only in-frame sequences that have V and J called. A share of the clones is absent; for the studies checked, an unresolved V gene accounts for under half, and the remainder has no known explanation. Across this sample there are about 150,000 clones, with about 85% seen only once. Together, the top ten hold around 8% of the sample. Sequencing was performed on peripheral blood. These receptors were collected from a woman aged 55-70 years with COVID-19, enrolled during active disease.

V usage is TRBV30 and J usage is TRBJ1-5, with D uncertain. The CDR3 spans 15 residues. Germline V gene sequence: CDR1 GTSNPN, CDR2 SVGIG (reference sequence). Between the trimmed V and J ends, which lost 3 bases and 1 base, there was a span of 13 bases. The DNA for the CDR3 is TGTGCCTGGAGCCTCGACACCAAAAGCAATCAGCCCCAGCATTTT. The encoded protein is CAWSLDTKSNQPQHF.

V is TRBV14 and J is TRBJ1-5, with no clear D. Germline-derived CDR1 and CDR2 are SGHDN and FVKESK. CDR3 length: 13 amino acids. V was trimmed by 4 bases and J by 0 bases, leaving 4 bases between them. CDR3 DNA sequence: TGTGCCAGCAGCCTCCATAGCAATCAGCCCCAGCATTTT. Translated, it gives CASSLHSNQPQHF.

This chain connects TRBV19 to TRBJ1-1; 10 bases line up with TRBD1. The J segment lost 0 bases and the V segment lost 4 bases, leaving 5 bases of the junction unmatched. Germline assignment: CDR1 LNHDA and CDR2 SQIVND (reference sequence). There are 16 residues in the CDR3. CDR3 region: CASSRGQGIVNTEAFF. The CDR3, as DNA: TGTGCCAGTAGTAGGGGACAGGGGATAGTGAACACTGAAGCTTTCTTT.